The entry below gives a single T cell receptor beta chain sequence along with its context. Germline assignment: CDR1 SNHLY and CDR2 FYNNEI. V dropped 6 bases and J dropped 4; count of bases not matched to a gene: 12. The CDR3 is 15 amino acids. This entry is derived from a study of CD8 T cells in Susac syndrome. Reverse transcription used about 0.5 to 1 ug RNA and random hexamers. Multiplex PCR with immunoSEQ amplified the TCR beta CDR3 across 54 Vbeta and 13 Jbeta. TCRdb reprocessed the immunoSEQ multiplex PCR reads with MiXCR, giving one entry per CDR3 protein. This table holds roughly 120,000 distinct CDR3 sequences, 90% to 95% found once.

The rearrangement links TRBV2 to TRBJ2-7; TRBD2 matches at 7 bases. This receptor was identified in a human donor with multiple sclerosis. Sequences were obtained from CD4+ T cells from PBMCs. The CDR3 region is CASRTEAGPLYEQYF. The CDR3 nucleotides read TGTGCCAGCAGGACAGAAGCGGGACCACTTTACGAGCAGTACTTC.